Below are 14 T cell receptor beta chains sequenced from a single sample in a study of cytomegalovirus exposure and HLA in healthy donors. Assay used: immunoSEQ multiplex PCR; TCRdb lists only in-frame clones, some missing. The repertoire holds about 190,000 clones, with roughly 84% as singletons. Sequencing was done on a sample of PBMCs. These receptors were taken from a man aged 18 to 29 in good health and CMV-seropositive.

The rearrangement links TRBV18 to TRBJ2-7; possibly TRBD2 for D (5 bases). The CDR3 spans 14 residues. Germline V gene sequence: CDR1 KGHSH, CDR2 LQKENI. The V end lost 0 bases, the J end lost 0 bases, and 6 bases lay between the germline ends. The chain's CDR3 is CASSPPGSSYEQYF. The DNA of the CDR3 is TGTGCCAGCTCACCACCAGGGAGCTCCTACGAGCAGTACTTC.

This sequence joins TRBV28 and TRBJ2-2, with a weak D call TRBD2 (7 bases). The CDR3 sequence is 13 residues long. V gave up 11 bases and J gave up 3 bases, with 13 bases separating them. CDR1 and CDR2 (germline): MDHEN, SYDVKM. Written as DNA, the CDR3 is TGTGCCGTGGGGGGGGCGGACACCGGGGAGCTGTTTTTT. Protein: CAVGGADTGELFF.

In its sample, this clone was seen a few times. The rearrangement joins TRBV15 to TRBJ2-3, with 13 bases identical to TRBD2. The CDR3 runs to 18 residues. Unmatched junction bases numbered 9, after V lost 1 base and J lost 5 bases. The germline CDR1 and CDR2 sequences are LNHNV and YYDKDF (reference sequence). The CDR3 nucleotides read TGTGCCACCAGCAGAGTCTCCGCGGGACTAGCGGGATTAGATACGCAGTATTTT. It encodes CATSRVSAGLAGLDTQYF.

The chain uses TRBV2 and TRBJ2-5, with 12 bases aligning to TRBD2. There are 15 residues in the CDR3. The germline V gene encodes CDR1 SNHLY and CDR2 FYNNEI. Unmatched junction bases numbered 6, after V lost 5 bases and J lost 5 bases. As DNA, the CDR3 is TGTGCCAGCAGTTTAAGGACTAGCGGGATGGAGACCCAGTACTTC. This encodes CASSLRTSGMETQYF. Full variable domain (missing parts from reference TRBV2 and TRBJ2-5): EPEVTQTPSHQVTQMGQEVILRCVPISNHLYFYWYRQILGQKVEFLVSFYNNEISEKSEIFDDQFSVERPDGSNFTLKIRSTKLEDSAMYFCASSLRTSGMETQYFGPGTRLLVL.

The V call is TRBV12-1, the J call TRBJ2-1; TRBD2 reflects the table's D call only, with no check against the DNA. TRBV12-1 is an annotated pseudogene. The CDR3 is 15 amino acids. CDR3 loop: CASSLAGSSYNEQFF. The CDR3 coding sequence is TGTGCCAGCAGCTTAGCGGGAAGTAGCTACAATGAGCAGTTCTTC.

The rearrangement links TRBV18 to TRBJ2-7, with a weak D call TRBD2 (6 bases). The CDR3 is made up of 15 amino acids. V was shortened by 3 bases and J by 2 bases, with 14 bases between the two germline ends. Germline V gene sequence: CDR1 KGHSH, CDR2 LQKENI. The CDR3 region has the DNA TGTGCCAGCTCACCCCCCGAGGGAGGCCCCTACGAGCAGTACTTC. Amino acid sequence: CASSPPEGGPYEQYF.

The chain employs TRBV5-8 and TRBJ2-7; D uncertain. CDR3 size: 11 residues. Trimming took off 2 bases at V and 4 bases at J, with 4 bases between the two ends. The germline V gene encodes CDR1 SGHTS and CDR2 YDEGEE. The CDR3, as DNA: TGTGCCAGCAGCTTCAGGTACGAGCAGTACTTC. Its protein is CASSFRYEQYF.

The rearrangement links TRBV11-2 to TRBJ2-7; TRBD2 aligns across 8 bases. The CDR3 totals 12 residues. Losses at the gene ends were 5 bases for V and 5 bases for J; bases not matched to a gene: 2. From germline, CDR1 is SGHAT and CDR2 FQNNGV. CDR3 loop: CASSERENEQYF. DNA of the CDR3: TGTGCCAGCAGCGAGCGGGAGAACGAGCAGTACTTC.

The sample holds one count of this clone. The gene calls are TRBV28 and TRBJ2-1; 10 nucleotides agree with TRBD2. Germline lookup yields CDR1 MDHEN and CDR2 SYDVKM. V trimming: 3 bases; J trimming: 9 bases; junction bases outside the gene matches: 14. This CDR3 region has 17 residues. CDR3 region: CASSFRLIASGSREQFF. The CDR3 DNA is TGTGCCAGCAGTTTCCGTCTGATCGCTAGCGGGAGTCGTGAGCAGTTCTTC.

V is TRBV6-6 and J is TRBJ1-1; possible D gene TRBD1, 6 bases. This CDR3 region has 11 residues. Germline V gene data show CDR1 as MNHNY and CDR2 as SVGAGI (reference sequence). V gave up 1 base and J gave up 13 bases, with 10 bases separating them. CDR3 protein: CASSYLDSFFF. The CDR3 DNA is TGTGCCAGCAGTTACTTGGACAGCTTTTTCTTT.

This chain joins TRBV6-8 and TRBJ2-2; TRBD2 might be the D (7 bases). CDR3 length: 14 residues. The germline V gene has CDR1 MNHGY and CDR2 SAAAGT. V was clipped by 5 bases and J by 6 bases, with 13 bases between them. The CDR3 nucleotides read TGTGCCAGCAGTCCCAACGGGGGGCCCGGGGAGCTGTTTTTT. This translates into CASSPNGGPGELFF.

In its sample, this clone was seen once. The chain is built from TRBV27 and TRBJ2-1, with TRBD2 matching over 15 bases. CDR1 MNHEY and CDR2 SMNVEV come from the germline V gene (reference sequence). With 6 bases clipped from V and 0 bases from J, the junction kept 15 bases outside the gene matches. The CDR3 sequence is 21 residues long. CDR3: CASSNLGRGTSGRYSYNEQFF. CDR3 DNA: TGTGCCAGCAGCAACTTAGGACGAGGGACTAGCGGGAGGTACTCCTACAATGAGCAGTTCTTC.

In its sample, this clone was seen a few times. V is TRBV9 and J is TRBJ2-7; 12 bases are a match to TRBD2. This CDR3 has 16 residues. Germline lookup yields CDR1 SGDLS and CDR2 YYNGEE. The V and J ends lost 3 bases and 3 bases, in that order; junction bases with no gene match: 7. The CDR3 DNA reads TGTGCCAGCAGCGGAAAGACTAGCGGGAGCCACTACGAGCAGTACTTC. Translating gives CASSGKTSGSHYEQYF.

This sequence joins TRBV6-6 and TRBJ2-5; possible D gene TRBD2, 6 bases. Per germline, CDR1 MNHNY and CDR2 SVGAGI (reference sequence). The germline V and J ends were trimmed by 0 bases and 7 bases, with 12 bases remaining between them. This CDR3 contains 14 residues. CDR3 residues: CASSYSGQGGTQYF. CDR3 DNA sequence: TGTGCCAGCAGTTACTCTGGCCAGGGAGGGACCCAGTACTTC.